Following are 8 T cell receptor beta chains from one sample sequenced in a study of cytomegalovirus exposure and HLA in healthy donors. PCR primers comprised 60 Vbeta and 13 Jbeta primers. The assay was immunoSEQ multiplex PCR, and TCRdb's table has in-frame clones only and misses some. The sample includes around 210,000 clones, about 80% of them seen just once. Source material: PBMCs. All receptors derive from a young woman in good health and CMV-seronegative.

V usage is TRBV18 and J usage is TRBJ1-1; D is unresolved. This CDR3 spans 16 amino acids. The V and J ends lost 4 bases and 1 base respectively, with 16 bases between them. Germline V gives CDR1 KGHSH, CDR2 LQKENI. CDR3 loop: CASSLEKSSPNTEAFF. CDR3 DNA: TGTGCCAGCTCACTCGAAAAATCCAGTCCGAACACTGAAGCTTTCTTT.

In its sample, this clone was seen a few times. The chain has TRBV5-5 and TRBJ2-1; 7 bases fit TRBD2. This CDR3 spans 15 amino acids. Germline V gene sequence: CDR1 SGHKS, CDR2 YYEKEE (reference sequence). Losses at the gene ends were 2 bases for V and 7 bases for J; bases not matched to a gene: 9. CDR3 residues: CASSFWEGPGNEQFF. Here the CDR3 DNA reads TGTGCCAGCAGCTTTTGGGAGGGCCCCGGAAATGAGCAGTTCTTC.

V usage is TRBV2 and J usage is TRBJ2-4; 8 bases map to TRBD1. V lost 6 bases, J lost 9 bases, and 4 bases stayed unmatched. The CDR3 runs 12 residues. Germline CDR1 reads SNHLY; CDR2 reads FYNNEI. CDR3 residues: CASRDRDGIQYF. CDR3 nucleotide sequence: TGTGCCAGCAGGGACAGGGACGGCATTCAGTACTTC. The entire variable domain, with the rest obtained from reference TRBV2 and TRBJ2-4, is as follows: EPEVTQTPSHQVTQMGQEVILRCVPISNHLYFYWYRQILGQKVEFLVSFYNNEISEKSEIFDDQFSVERPDGSNFTLKIRSTKLEDSAMYFCASRDRDGIQYFGAGTRLSVL.

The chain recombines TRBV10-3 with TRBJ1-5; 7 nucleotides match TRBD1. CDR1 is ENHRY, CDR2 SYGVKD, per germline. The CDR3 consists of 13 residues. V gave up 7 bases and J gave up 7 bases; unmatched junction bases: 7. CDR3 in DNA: TGTGCCATCACAACAGGGGCTAACCAGCCCCAGCATTTT. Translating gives CAITTGANQPQHF.

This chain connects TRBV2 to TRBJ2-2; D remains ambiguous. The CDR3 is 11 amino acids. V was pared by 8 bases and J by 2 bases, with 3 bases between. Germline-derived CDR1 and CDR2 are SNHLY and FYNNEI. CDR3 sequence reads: CASHNTGELFF. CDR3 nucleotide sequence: TGTGCCAGCCATAACACCGGGGAGCTGTTTTTT.

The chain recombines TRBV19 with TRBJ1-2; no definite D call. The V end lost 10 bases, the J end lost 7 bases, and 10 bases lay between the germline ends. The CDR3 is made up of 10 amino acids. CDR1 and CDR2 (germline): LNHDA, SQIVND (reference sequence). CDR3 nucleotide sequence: TGTGCCACCAGATCTGCTGGCTACACCTTC. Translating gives CATRSAGYTF.

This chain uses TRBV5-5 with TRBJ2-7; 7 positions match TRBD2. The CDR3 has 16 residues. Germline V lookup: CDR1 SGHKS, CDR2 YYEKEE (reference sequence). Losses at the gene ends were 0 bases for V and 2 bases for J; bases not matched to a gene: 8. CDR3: CASSLEWLAETYEQYF. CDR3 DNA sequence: TGTGCCAGCAGCTTGGAGTGGCTAGCGGAGACCTACGAGCAGTACTTC.

CDR3: CAISASQGTQYF. CDR3 sequence (DNA): TGTGCCATCAGTGCCTCGCAGGGTACGCAGTATTTT. This chain uses TRBV10-3 with TRBJ2-3; a possible D gene is TRBD1 (5 bases). Germline V gene sequence: CDR1 ENHRY, CDR2 SYGVKD. This CDR3 spans 12 amino acids. V was trimmed by 4 bases and J by 8 bases, leaving 10 bases between them.